Below are 13 T cell receptor beta chains sequenced from a single sample in a study of control samples from healthy donors and cancer patients. The protocol was immunoSEQ multiplex PCR, while the TCRdb copy is restricted to in-frame clones and leaves out a portion. The sample includes roughly 220,000 clones, about 95% seen only once; the top ten take roughly 1.6%. Sequencing was done on a sample of blood. The receptors were sampled from a man aged 45-65 years in good health.

The chain links TRBV6-6 to TRBJ1-4; D is possibly TRBD1 (5 bases). With 7 bases removed from V and 10 bases from J, the gap between germline ends came to 19 bases. This CDR3 contains 14 residues. Germline V gene lookup returns CDR1 MNHNY and CDR2 SVGAGI (reference sequence). In DNA form, the CDR3 reads TGTGCCAGCACCCAGGCGGGGGTTTACGGAAAACTGTTTTTT. It is translated as CASTQAGVYGKLFF.

The chain uses TRBV7-9 and TRBJ1-2; unclear D gene. The CDR3 has 13 amino acids. With 2 bases removed from V and 2 bases from J, the gap between germline ends came to 6 bases. Germline V CDR1 and CDR2: SEHNR, FQNEAQ (reference sequence). The CDR3 sequence is CASSLPGNYGYTF. CDR3 nucleotide sequence: TGTGCCAGCAGCTTACCGGGGAACTATGGCTACACCTTC.

This chain joins TRBV5-8 and TRBJ1-5; no clear D. CDR1 and CDR2 (germline): SGHTS, YDEGEE. Trimming left V 0 bases short and J 2 bases short, with 9 bases between. The CDR3 is made up of 15 amino acids. The CDR3: CASSLGVGGNQPQHF. For the CDR3, the DNA is TGTGCCAGCAGCTTGGGTGTTGGGGGCAATCAGCCCCAGCATTTT.

The chain is built from TRBV28 and TRBJ2-7, with 7 bases matching TRBD1. This CDR3 has 14 residues. The V gene's germline CDR1 is MDHEN and CDR2 SYDVKM. Germline trimming cut 4 bases from V and 4 bases from J; bases unmatched to any gene: 7. The CDR3 DNA follows: TGTGCCAGCAGTTCACCACTGGGACAGTACGAGCAGTACGTC. Translation: CASSSPLGQYEQYV.

The chain combines TRBV20-1 with TRBJ2-1, with D possibly being TRBD1 or TRBD2 (5 bases each). The CDR3 loop spans 11 amino acids. In germline, CDR1 is DFQATT, CDR2 SNEGSKA (reference sequence). CDR3 sequence reads: CRGVFDNEQFF. The CDR3 bases are TGCAGGGGGGTGTTCGACAATGAGCAGTTCTTC.

In this sample, this clone turned up a few times. The rearrangement uses TRBV21-1 and TRBJ1-3; the listed D gene, TRBD1, was not tested against the DNA. TRBV21-1 is listed as a pseudogene. CDR3 length equals 18 residues. The CDR3 protein is CASSKEGPQGASGNTIYF. The CDR3, as DNA: TGTGCCAGCAGCAAAGAGGGTCCTCAGGGGGCGTCTGGAAACACCATATATTTT.

This rearrangement joins TRBV10-3 to TRBJ2-7, with 7 bases aligning to TRBD1. The CDR3 spans 12 residues. V lost 4 bases and J lost 3; bases outside the gene matches: 0. The V gene's germline CDR1 is ENHRY and CDR2 SYGVKD. The CDR3, as DNA: TGTGCCATCAGTGGACAGGGCTACGAGCAGTACTTC. Protein sequence: CAISGQGYEQYF.

This clone was seen only once. The chain carries TRBV19 and TRBJ1-1, with 8 bases identical to TRBD1. The CDR3 totals 14 residues. J gave up 4 bases and V 5 bases, and 6 bases lay outside the gene matches. Germline V gene sequence: CDR1 LNHDA, CDR2 SQIVND (reference sequence). The CDR3 loop reads CASSLTGGGTEAFF. CDR3 nucleotide sequence: TGTGCCAGTAGTCTAACAGGGGGGGGCACTGAAGCTTTCTTT.

As DNA, the CDR3 is TGTGCCAGCAGTTACTCGAAGAGGGGGTATAATTCACCCCTCCACTTT. As protein: CASSYSKRGYNSPLHF. The V call is TRBV6-5, the J call TRBJ1-6; possibly TRBD1 for D (6 bases). The V gene's germline CDR1 is MNHEY and CDR2 SVGAGI. V shed 0 bases and J shed 4 bases, with 10 bases lying between them. CDR3 length: 16 residues.

This clone was seen once. The V and J genes are TRBV5-1 and TRBJ2-5, with D hard to call. V shed 0 bases and J shed 5 bases, with 11 bases lying between them. This CDR3 comprises 14 residues. The germline V gene has CDR1 SGHRS and CDR2 YFSETQ. Written as DNA, the CDR3 is TGCGCCAGCAGCTTGGACCGCCTGAGGGAGACCCAGTACTTC. Its translation is CASSLDRLRETQYF.

The CDR3 region is CASSQDLVVRSSYEQYF. CDR3 sequence (DNA): TGTGCCAGCAGCCAAGATCTGGTCGTACGGAGCTCCTACGAGCAGTACTTC. J is TRBJ2-7 and V is TRBV3-1 (or the pseudogene TRBV3-2); D not resolved. V lost 0 bases to trimming and J lost 0 bases, with 15 bases between them. The CDR3 contains 17 residues. CDR1 LGHDT and CDR2 YNNKEL come from the germline V gene (reference sequence).

V gene TRBV7-2 combines with J gene TRBJ2-3; the D gene is possibly TRBD2 (5 bases). Trimming removed 8 bases at V and 3 bases at J, with 15 bases between. Germline CDR1 reads SGHTA; CDR2 reads FQGNSA. The CDR3 has 14 amino acids. This CDR3 reads CASGSSGWTDTQYF. CDR3 sequence (DNA): TGTGCCAGCGGCTCCTCGGGGTGGACAGATACGCAGTATTTT. The whole variable domain, remainder taken from reference TRBV7-2 and TRBJ2-3, is GAGVSQSPSNKVTEKGKDVELRCDPISGHTALYWYRQSLGQGLEFLIYFQGNSAPDKSGLPSDRFSAERTGGSVSTLTIQRTQQEDSAVYLCASGSSGWTDTQYFGPGTRLTVL.

Concerning this clone: At the DNA level, this CDR3 is encoded by other sequences in the same sample as well. The V gene is TRBV30, the J gene TRBJ1-5; D gene ambiguous. Germline lookup yields CDR1 GTSNPN and CDR2 SVGIG (reference sequence). The CDR3 length is 14 residues. Trimming took 2 bases from V and 6 from J, leaving 14 bases between them. The CDR3 DNA follows: TGTGCCTGGAGTAAGACGGGGTTGGGTCAGCCCCAGCATTTT. Its protein is CAWSKTGLGQPQHF.